These 10 T cell receptor beta chains share one sample of origin, sequenced in a study of shared clonotypes between healthy human individuals. Data came from immunoSEQ multiplex PCR; TCRdb stores just in-frame clones and leaves some out. The table lists about a million clones, over 75% of them singletons. The specimen was memory CD4+ T cells sorted from blood. Subset specified: CD45RA-negative fraction. The receptors originated from a man between 18 and 29 years old in good health.

On this clone: The same CDR3 is also encoded by other DNA sequences in this sample. The gene calls are TRBV5-6 and TRBJ2-3; 7 bases are shared with TRBD1. The germline V gene encodes CDR1 SGHDT and CDR2 YYEEEE. V was clipped by 5 bases and J by 1 base; unmatched bases: 4. CDR3 length: 14 residues. CDR3 residues: CASSRGQGTDTQYF. The CDR3 DNA follows: TGTGCCAGCAGTAGGGGGCAGGGCACAGATACGCAGTATTTT.

The chain uses TRBV7-2 and TRBJ1-2; no firm D call. Trimming shortened V by 3 bases and J by 4 bases, and 6 bases separated the two germline ends. Germline lookup yields CDR1 SGHTA and CDR2 FQGNSA. The CDR3 is 12 amino acids. The CDR3 nucleotides read TGTGCCAGCAGCTTCGAGGGCTATGGCTACACCTTC. As protein: CASSFEGYGYTF.

The V and J genes are TRBV5-4 and TRBJ2-4; D ambiguous. Germline CDR1 SGHNT, CDR2 YYREEE (reference sequence). V lost 0 bases, J lost 0 bases, and 10 bases lay in between. The CDR3 loop spans 16 amino acids. CDR3 loop: CASSLAADVAKNIQYF. The CDR3 nucleotides read TGTGCCAGCAGCTTGGCGGCTGACGTAGCCAAAAACATTCAGTACTTC.

The chain employs TRBV5-1 and TRBJ2-5; tentative D call: TRBD1 (7 bases). The CDR3 length is 16 residues. Germline values: CDR1 SGHRS, CDR2 YFSETQ. The ends were cut back, 4 bases at V and 4 bases at J, with 20 bases in the middle. CDR3 sequence reads: CASSLRARGASETQYF. In DNA, the CDR3 is TGCGCCAGCAGCCTACGCGCCAGGGGGGCATCAGAGACCCAGTACTTC. Combining the CDR3 with reference TRBV5-1 and TRBJ2-5 gives the whole variable domain KAGVTQTPRYLIKTRGQQVTLSCSPISGHRSVSWYQQTPGQGLQFLFEYFSETQRNKGNFPGRFSGRQFSNSRSEMNVSTLELGDSALYLCASSLRARGASETQYFGPGTRLLVL.

The V call is TRBV5-4, the J call TRBJ1-3, with 8 bases matching TRBD1. The CDR3 is 16 amino acids. The V gene end was trimmed by 4 bases and the J gene end by 0 bases; junction bases not matched to a gene: 6. The germline V gene encodes CDR1 SGHNT and CDR2 YYREEE (reference sequence). CDR3 sequence reads: CASSLWTGSSGNTIYF. The DNA for the CDR3 is TGTGCCAGCAGCCTCTGGACAGGGAGCTCTGGAAACACCATATATTTT.

The CDR3 protein is CASARTSGMGEQFF. The CDR3 bases are TGTGCCAGCGCCAGGACTAGCGGGATGGGTGAGCAGTTCTTC. The chain couples TRBV6-1 to TRBJ2-1; TRBD2 agrees at 12 bases. This CDR3 region has 14 residues. Looked up from germline, CDR1 is MNHNS and CDR2 is SASEGT. The ends lost 8 bases at V and 9 bases at J; junction bases unmatched: 8.

This clone was observed a handful of times. J is TRBJ1-2 and V is TRBV7-2; TRBD1 matches at 8 bases. CDR3 length: 15 residues. Germline CDR1 SGHTA, CDR2 FQGNSA. Trimming at V came to 2 bases and at J to 3 bases, leaving 5 bases not matched to a gene. Here the CDR3 reads CASSLHAGGDYGYTF. In DNA, the CDR3 is TGTGCCAGCAGCTTACATGCAGGGGGCGACTATGGCTACACCTTC.

The V and J genes are TRBV6-5 and TRBJ2-7; D uncertain. Trimming shortened V by 0 bases and J by 2 bases, and 11 bases separated the two germline ends. CDR1 MNHEY and CDR2 SVGAGI come from the germline V gene. The CDR3 is 15 amino acids. CDR3 sequence reads: CASSYSRWSPYEQYF. The CDR3 nucleotides read TGTGCCAGCAGTTACTCTCGGTGGTCCCCCTACGAGCAGTACTTC.

The V gene is TRBV28, the J gene TRBJ2-4; 9 nucleotides match TRBD1. Trimming cost V 7 bases and J 3 bases; bases outside gene matches: 7. Germline lookup yields CDR1 MDHEN and CDR2 SYDVKM. The CDR3 runs to 15 residues. CDR3 protein: CASKKQGADKNIQYF. The CDR3 nucleotides read TGTGCCAGCAAAAAACAGGGGGCCGACAAAAACATTCAGTACTTC.

The sample holds one count of this clone. Other DNA sequences of this sample code for an identical CDR3. CDR3 sequence reads: CASSVAGRGGDTQYF. CDR3 DNA: TGTGCCAGCAGCGTAGCGGGCAGGGGAGGAGATACGCAGTATTTT. The chain couples TRBV9 to TRBJ2-3; D possibly matches TRBD1 or TRBD2 (6 bases each). V was pared by 0 bases and J by 5 bases, with 13 bases between. From germline, CDR1 is SGDLS and CDR2 YYNGEE. CDR3 length: 15 amino acids.